This T cell receptor (beta chain) was identified during a study of control samples from healthy donors and cancer patients. With 0 bases removed from V and 1 base from J, the gap between germline ends came to 11 bases. The germline V gene has CDR1 LGHDT and CDR2 YNNKEL (reference sequence). The CDR3 is made up of 16 amino acids. TCRdb keeps only in-frame clones here, not all; method: immunoSEQ multiplex PCR. The data contain 350,000 to 450,000 clones, 80% to 95% of them singletons. The sequenced sample consisted of PBMCs. The sequence derives from a man aged 35 to 55 with head and neck cancer. The chain joins TRBV3-1 (or the pseudogene TRBV3-2) to TRBJ2-3, with a possible D match to TRBD2 (6 bases). The CDR3 spells CASSQDRTGGTDTQYF. In nucleotides, the CDR3 is TGTGCCAGCAGCCAAGATAGAACGGGAGGCACAGATACGCAGTATTTT.